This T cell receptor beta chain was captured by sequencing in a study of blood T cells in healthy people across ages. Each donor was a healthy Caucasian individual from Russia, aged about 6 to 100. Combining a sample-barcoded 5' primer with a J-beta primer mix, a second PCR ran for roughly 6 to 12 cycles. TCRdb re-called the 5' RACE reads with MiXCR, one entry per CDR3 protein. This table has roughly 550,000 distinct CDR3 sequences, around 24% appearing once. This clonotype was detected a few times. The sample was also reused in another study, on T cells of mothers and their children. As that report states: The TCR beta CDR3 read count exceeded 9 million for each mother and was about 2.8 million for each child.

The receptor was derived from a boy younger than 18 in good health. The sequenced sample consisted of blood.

CDR3 amino acids: CASSPQGGATSYEQYF. As DNA, the CDR3 is TGTGCCAGCAGTCCACAGGGGGGGGCGACATCCTACGAGCAGTACTTC. The rearrangement uses TRBV12-3 or TRBV12-4 and TRBJ2-7; D perhaps matches TRBD1 (8 bases). This CDR3 spans 16 amino acids. V was cut by 5 bases and J by 1 base, with 18 bases left in between.